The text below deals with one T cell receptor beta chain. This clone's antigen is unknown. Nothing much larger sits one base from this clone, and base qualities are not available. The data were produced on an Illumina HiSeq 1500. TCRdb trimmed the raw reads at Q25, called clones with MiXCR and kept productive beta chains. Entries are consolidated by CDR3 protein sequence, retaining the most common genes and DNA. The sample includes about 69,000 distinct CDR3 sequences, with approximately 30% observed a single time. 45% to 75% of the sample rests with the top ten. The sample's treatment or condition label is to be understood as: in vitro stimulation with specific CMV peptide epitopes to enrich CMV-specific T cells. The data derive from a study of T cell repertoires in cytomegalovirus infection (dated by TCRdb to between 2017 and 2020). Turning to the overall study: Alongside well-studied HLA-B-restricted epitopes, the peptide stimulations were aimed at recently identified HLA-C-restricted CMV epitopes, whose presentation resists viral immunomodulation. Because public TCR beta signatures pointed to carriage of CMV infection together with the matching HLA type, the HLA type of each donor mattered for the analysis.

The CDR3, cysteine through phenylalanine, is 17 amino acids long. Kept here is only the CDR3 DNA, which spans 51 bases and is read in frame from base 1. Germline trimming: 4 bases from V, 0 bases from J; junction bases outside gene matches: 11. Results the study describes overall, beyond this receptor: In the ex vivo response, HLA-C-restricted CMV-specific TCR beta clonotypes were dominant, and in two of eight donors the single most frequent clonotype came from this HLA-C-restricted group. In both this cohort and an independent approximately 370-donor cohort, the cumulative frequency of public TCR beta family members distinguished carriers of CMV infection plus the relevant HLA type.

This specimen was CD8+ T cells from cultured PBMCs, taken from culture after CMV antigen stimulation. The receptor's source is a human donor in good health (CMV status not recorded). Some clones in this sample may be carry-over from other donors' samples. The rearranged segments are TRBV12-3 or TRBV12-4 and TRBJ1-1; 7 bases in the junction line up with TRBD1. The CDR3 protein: CASSSRRTGQMNTEAFF. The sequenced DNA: TGTGCCAGCAGTTCACGAAGGACAGGACAGATGAACACTGAAGCTTTCTTT.